This entry describes one T cell receptor beta chain. One junction end disagrees with the germline gene, perhaps due to a read error. Sequencing was performed with immunoSEQ multiplex PCR; in TCRdb, only in-frame clones are kept and a portion is missing. This sample carries about 270,000 clones, around 83% of them seen once, and the ten largest clones take approximately 6%. These data come from a study of blood T cell repertoires in COVID-19. Germline V CDR1 and CDR2: WSHSY, SAAADI. The CDR3 is 11 amino acids. This chain uses TRBV10-2 with TRBJ2-1, with a possible D match to TRBD2 (6 bases). Sequencing was carried out using peripheral blood. The clonotype comes from a man older than 75 with acute or convalescent COVID-19. The CDR3 region is CASSVSTRVLF. The CDR3 DNA follows: TGCGCCAGCAGTGTCTCGACTAGGGTACTCTTC.